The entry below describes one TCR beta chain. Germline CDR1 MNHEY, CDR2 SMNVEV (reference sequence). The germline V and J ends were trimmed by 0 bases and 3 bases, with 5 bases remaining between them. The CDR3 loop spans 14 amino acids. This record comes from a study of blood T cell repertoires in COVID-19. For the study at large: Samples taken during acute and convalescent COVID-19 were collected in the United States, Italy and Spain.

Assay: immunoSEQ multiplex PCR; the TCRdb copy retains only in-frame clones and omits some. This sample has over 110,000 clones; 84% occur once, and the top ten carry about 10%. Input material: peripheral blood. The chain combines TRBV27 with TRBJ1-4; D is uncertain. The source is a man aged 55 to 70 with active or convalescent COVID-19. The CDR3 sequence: CASSLSGANEKLFF. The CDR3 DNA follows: TGTGCCAGCAGTTTATCGGGAGCTAATGAAAAACTGTTTTTT.